These 6 T cell receptor beta chains were all obtained from the same sample, sequenced in a study of cytomegalovirus exposure and HLA in healthy donors. Primers included in the PCR were 60 Vbeta and 13 Jbeta primers. Profiled with immunoSEQ multiplex PCR; TCRdb holds only in-frame clones, not every one. The sample lists roughly 92,000 clones, about four fifths occurring once. The specimen sequenced was PBMCs. The receptors originated from a man between 50 and 59 years old in good health and CMV-seropositive.

The V call is TRBV7-9, the J call TRBJ2-3; D uncertain. The CDR3 runs 14 residues. V was trimmed by 5 bases and J by 0 bases, leaving 9 bases between them. The V gene's germline CDR1 is SEHNR and CDR2 FQNEAQ (reference sequence). Here the CDR3 reads CASSKQESTDTQYF. CDR3 nucleotide sequence: TGTGCCAGCAGCAAACAAGAAAGCACAGATACGCAGTATTTT.

This sequence joins TRBV7-2 and TRBJ2-5, with D perhaps TRBD2 (5 bases). V was trimmed by 3 bases and J by 5 bases, leaving 19 bases between them. Per germline, CDR1 SGHTA and CDR2 FQGNSA. This CDR3 comprises 16 residues. CDR3 loop: CASSLAGPTPGETQYF. Here the CDR3 DNA reads TGTGCCAGCAGCTTGGCCGGACCCACCCCGGGGGAGACCCAGTACTTC.

This chain uses TRBV9 with TRBJ2-5; 11 nucleotides agree with TRBD2. The J call may be faulty, since TRBJ2-7 better matches the DNA end. The CDR3 totals 15 residues. Germline V gene lookup returns CDR1 SGDLS and CDR2 YYNGEE. This chain's CDR3 is CASSRRTSGSYEQYF. The CDR3 nucleotides are TGTGCCAGCAGCAGGAGGACTAGCGGGTCCTACGAGCAGTACTTC.

The chain is built from TRBV6-1 and TRBJ1-5, with TRBD1 identical over 10 bases. The CDR3 has 14 residues. Germline V gene data show CDR1 as MNHNS and CDR2 as SASEGT. Germline trimming cut 5 bases from V and 6 bases from J; bases unmatched to any gene: 4. DNA for the CDR3: TGTGCCAGCAGTTCCGACAGGGGGCGTCAGCCCCAGCATTTT. Its translation: CASSSDRGRQPQHF.

The CDR3 nucleotides are TGTGCCAGCAGCCAAGATCCAGGTATGGCAGACACTGAAGCTTTCTTT. Its protein is CASSQDPGMADTEAFF. This chain links TRBV4-2 with TRBJ1-1; no definite D call. The V gene's germline CDR1 is LGHNA and CDR2 YNFKEQ. There are 16 residues in the CDR3. V lost 0 bases to trimming and J lost 3 bases, with 14 bases between them.

The chain couples TRBV10-3 to TRBJ1-2; 7 bases map to TRBD1. The CDR3 sequence is 15 residues long. With 3 bases clipped from V and 1 base from J, the junction kept 5 bases outside the gene matches. The germline V gene encodes CDR1 ENHRY and CDR2 SYGVKD. CDR3 protein: CAISDRGMGNYGYTF. The CDR3 nucleotides read TGTGCCATCAGTGACAGGGGGATGGGTAACTATGGCTACACCTTC.